This T cell receptor beta chain is drawn from a study of T-cell reconstitution after alpha-beta-depleted transplantation in children. Points from the study as a whole: Some patients showed high day-60 TCRbeta diversity, which derived from surviving recipient T cells and thymic progenitors. Where alpha-beta T cells came from about two months after transplant was reportedly several hundred expanded graft clones. Counts and diversity of T cells one year after transplant came mostly from newly produced T cells.

For this clonotype: What it binds is unknown.

Unique molecular identifiers were incorporated into the prepared TCRbeta library. From the PCR reads, TCRdb called clonotypes with MiXCR, one entry per CDR3 protein. This sample has about 830,000 distinct CDR3 sequences, with about 16% found just once. The TCR comes from a male patient between 5 and 17 years old who had a stem cell transplant for acute lymphoblastic leukemia, so the T cells may come from the graft donor. Here the sequenced sample was PBMCs, mostly from graft donor cells, taken 360 days after TCRalphabeta/CD19-depleted stem cell transplant.

In nucleotides, the CDR3 is TGTGCCAGCAGCCCCATGGGGCGGACGGATGAAGCTTTCTTT. Translation gives CASSPMGRTDEAFF. The V and J genes are TRBV7-3 and TRBJ1-1, with D maybe TRBD1 (5 bases). Trimming took off 5 bases at V and 7 bases at J, with 17 bases between the two ends. The CDR3 length is 14 residues. Germline CDR1 reads SGHTA; CDR2 reads FQGTGA.